This T cell receptor (beta chain) was documented in a study of T cell repertoires in cytomegalovirus infection. Study-wide findings and caveats: Using cumulative public TCR beta family frequency, the authors identified those who carried CMV together with the relevant HLA.

One entry per CDR3 protein results from TCRdb running MiXCR on the reads. The top ten hold roughly an eighth of the sample, which has 350,000 to 550,000 distinct CDR3 sequences, approximately 30% seen once. About this clonotype itself: Its antigen remains unknown.

Trimming removed 4 bases from V and 12 bases from J; junction bases left unmatched: 15. Germline V gives CDR1 SEHNR, CDR2 FQNEAQ (reference sequence). The CDR3 length is 15 residues. Source material: PBMCs. The chain couples TRBV7-9 to TRBJ2-1; 7 nucleotides align to TRBD2. The origin of this receptor is a human donor in good health (CMV status not recorded). Some clones in this sample may be carry-over from other donors' samples. The CDR3: CASSSPAAPIAGQFF. In nucleotides, the CDR3 is TGTGCCAGCAGCTCCCCCGCCGCCCCAATAGCGGGGCAGTTCTTC.